This paragraph reports one TCR beta chain. The data stem from a study of OX40 agonist ivuxolimab in advanced cancers. V was shortened by 0 bases and J by 0 bases, with 12 bases between the two germline ends. The CDR3 runs to 17 residues. Germline-derived CDR1 and CDR2 are MNHNS and SASEGT. Repertoires were generated with immunoSEQ multiplex PCR, while TCRdb's copy carries only in-frame clones and drops some. The sample holds fewer than 80,000 clones; about nine tenths are singletons and the top ten take about 4%. This TCR derives from an adult with an advanced solid tumor such as melanoma, head and neck, liver or kidney cancer. The sequences come from CD4+ or CD8+ T cells sorted from blood, collected in a trial of the OX40 agonist ivuxolimab. This chain uses TRBV6-1 with TRBJ1-5; the D is unclear. Here the CDR3 reads CASSEAFRGDSNQPQHF. CDR3 sequence (DNA): TGTGCCAGCAGTGAAGCGTTTCGGGGAGATAGCAATCAGCCCCAGCATTTT.